This T cell receptor beta chain was observed in a study of blood T cell repertoires in COVID-19. Overall study: There were acute and convalescent COVID-19 samples, and they came from the United States, Italy and Spain. Nucleic acid was either cDNA or gDNA, and it came from T cells, B-cell-depleted T cells, or PBMCs.

Under the authors' procedure: How many nucleated cells were present was estimated from reference gene primer amplification. Method: immunoSEQ multiplex PCR; TCRdb's copy keeps in-frame clones and lacks some. V and J calls and clone size are copied from that table; D and trimming were computed from the DNA. The sample consists of tens of thousands of clones, over 70% of them appearing once. This CDR3 spans 14 amino acids. V was clipped by 5 bases and J by 6 bases, with 13 bases between them. Germline values: CDR1 MNHEY, CDR2 SMNVEV (reference sequence). The receptor was isolated from a woman in her seventies with acute or convalescent COVID-19. The sequenced sample consisted of peripheral blood. The rearrangement links TRBV27 to TRBJ1-4; D perhaps matches TRBD1 (5 bases). The CDR3 loop is CASSTGRADEKLFF. Here the CDR3 DNA reads TGTGCCAGCAGTACAGGAAGGGCGGATGAAAAACTGTTTTTT.